Shown below are 16 T cell receptor beta chains from a single sample sequenced in a study of blood T cells in healthy people across ages. Then a second PCR, running about 6 to 11 cycles, was carried out with a sample-barcoded 5' primer and a J-beta primer mix. MiXCR, run by TCRdb on the 5' RACE reads, gives a single entry per CDR3 protein. This repertoire shows some 370,000 distinct CDR3 sequences, approximately 51% found once; its top ten account for approximately 51%. Sequences were obtained from blood. The receptors were gathered from a man aged 55-75 years in good health.

The rearrangement uses TRBV6-5 and TRBJ2-7, with 8 positions matching TRBD2. Unmatched junction bases numbered 10, after V lost 6 bases and J lost 12 bases. Looked up from germline, CDR1 is MNHEY and CDR2 is SVGAGI. This CDR3 has 12 residues. This CDR3 is CASSNGGEPTYF. The CDR3 DNA reads as TGTGCCAGCAGCAACGGGGGGGAACCTACGTACTTC.

In regard to this clonotype: An end of the junction differs from the germline gene, which may be a read error. This chain links TRBV7-2 with TRBJ2-5, with TRBD1 identical over 8 bases. The V gene's germline CDR1 is SGHTA and CDR2 FQGNSA. The CDR3 sequence is 14 residues long. The CDR3 nucleotides are TGTGCCAGCAGCCCGGGACAGGCGCAAGAGACCCGGTACTTC. Translation: CASSPGQAQETRYF.

This clonotype was seen ten or more times. The rearrangement links TRBV10-3 to TRBJ1-2; D gene uncertain. The CDR3 contains 13 residues. From germline, CDR1 is ENHRY and CDR2 SYGVKD. V lost 2 bases and J 5 bases, leaving 9 bases between the germline ends. The CDR3 DNA follows: TGTGCCATCAGTGAGAGAGGCACTTATGGCTACACCTTC. Its translation: CAISERGTYGYTF.

Only a few counts were recorded for this clonotype. In DNA, the CDR3 is TGTGCCCGAAAGGGGGACAGGGTGCATCCAGATACGCAGTATTTT. Its protein product is CARKGDRVHPDTQYF. This chain uses TRBV21-1 with TRBJ2-3; no check of the table's D call, TRBD1, against the DNA was made. TRBV21-1 is designated a pseudogene. CDR3 length: 15 amino acids.

This CDR3 reads CAWEALSTDTQYF. The CDR3, as DNA: TGTGCCTGGGAGGCACTGAGCACAGATACGCAGTATTTT. The chain joins TRBV30 to TRBJ2-3; D remains unclear. The CDR3 sequence is 13 residues long. Looked up from germline, CDR1 is GTSNPN and CDR2 is SVGIG (reference sequence). V shed 5 bases and J shed 0 bases, with 9 bases lying between them.

This sequence joins TRBV3-1 and TRBJ1-1; the D gene is possibly TRBD1 (6 bases). Germline V gene lookup returns CDR1 LGHDT and CDR2 YNNKEL (reference sequence). This CDR3 comprises 13 residues. Trimming pared 7 bases from V and 5 bases from J, leaving 14 bases between. CDR3 sequence: CASTEGGRTEAFF. Here the CDR3 DNA reads TGTGCCAGCACCGAGGGGGGAAGGACTGAAGCTTTCTTT.

V gene TRBV11-2 combines with J gene TRBJ2-7; tentatively, D is TRBD1 or TRBD2 (5 bases each). Germline-derived CDR1 and CDR2 are SGHAT and FQNNGV. With 5 bases removed from V and 10 bases from J, the gap between germline ends came to 12 bases. The CDR3 length is 11 residues. In nucleotides, the CDR3 is TGTGCCAGCAGCCAGGGACCTGGACAGTACTTC. Translating it yields CASSQGPGQYF.

The V gene is TRBV6-2 or TRBV6-3, the J gene TRBJ2-4, with 7 nucleotides matching TRBD1. This CDR3 contains 15 residues. CDR1 and CDR2 (germline): MNHEY, SVGEGT. V was pared by 6 bases and J by 0 bases, with 5 bases of the junction left unmatched. The CDR3 nucleotides read TGTGCCAGCAGCCCGGGACAGATAGCCAAAAACATTCAGTACTTC. Translated: CASSPGQIAKNIQYF.

As concerns this clonotype: A much more abundant neighbour one base away suggests this may be a read error. The V and J genes are TRBV3-1 and TRBJ1-5, with D perhaps matching TRBD1 (5 bases). From germline, CDR1 is LGHDT and CDR2 YNNKEL (reference sequence). Trimming pared 4 bases from V and 5 bases from J, leaving 12 bases between. The CDR3 has 14 residues. The CDR3 bases are TGTGCCAGCAGCCTGGGACGGCAGGATCAGCCCCAGCATTTT. This encodes CASSLGRQDQPQHF.

This clonotype appeared many times. The V call is TRBV3-1, the J call TRBJ2-1; 8 bases line up with TRBD1. Trimming removed 9 bases from V and 6 bases from J; junction bases left unmatched: 7. This CDR3 comprises 13 residues. CDR1 and CDR2 from the germline V gene are LGHDT and YNNKEL (reference sequence). CDR3: CASTTGGRNEQFF. In DNA form, the CDR3 reads TGTGCCAGTACAACAGGGGGTCGCAATGAGCAGTTCTTC.

The chain recombines TRBV20-1 with TRBJ2-5; TRBD2 matches 9 bases. The last part of the DNA fits TRBJ2-7 better; the J call may be wrong. This CDR3 is built from 13 residues. The germline V gene encodes CDR1 DFQATT and CDR2 SNEGSKA (reference sequence). CDR3 DNA sequence: TGCAGTGGGGTAGCGGGAGCGAGGAACGAGCAGTACTTC. Translating it yields CSGVAGARNEQYF.

In this sample, this clonotype turned up once. One end of the junction varies from germline; a read error may be responsible. The chain recombines TRBV5-1 with TRBJ2-3, with no clear D. Germline-derived CDR1 and CDR2 are SGHRS and YFSETQ. This CDR3 is built from 15 residues. CDR3 amino acids: CASSLAYEPTDMQYF. The CDR3 bases are TGCGCCAGCAGCTTGGCCTACGAACCCACAGATATGCAGTATTTT.

The V call is TRBV28, the J call TRBJ2-7; D is uncertain. This CDR3 contains 14 residues. CDR1 MDHEN and CDR2 SYDVKM come from the germline V gene. V lost 7 bases and J lost 2, with 15 bases in between. This chain's CDR3 is CASKSGTETYEQYF. DNA for the CDR3: TGTGCCAGCAAATCAGGAACAGAAACCTACGAGCAGTACTTC.

Ten or more counts support this clonotype. A much larger clone differs from this one at a single base, so this may be a read error. This chain connects TRBV7-2 to TRBJ2-5; 9 bases fit TRBD2. The DNA end is more similar to TRBJ2-7, so the J call may be wrong. This CDR3 region has 14 residues. CDR1 is SGHTA and CDR2 is FQGNSA in the germline V gene. The CDR3 DNA reads TGTGCCAGCAGCGTAGGGACTAGCTTCTTCGAGCAGTACTTC. Its translation is CASSVGTSFFEQYF.

The chain joins TRBV9 to TRBJ2-1; D assignment may be TRBD1 or TRBD2 (5 bases each). Trimming removed 3 bases at V and 10 bases at J, with 20 bases between. The CDR3 contains 15 residues. Germline CDR1 reads SGDLS; CDR2 reads YYNGEE. Here the CDR3 DNA reads TGTGCCAGCAGCGCACGTGGGACCGCCGTCTTGGAGCAGTTCTTC. Protein product: CASSARGTAVLEQFF.

To note about this clonotype: One end of the junction fails to match germline, which may point to a read error. This chain joins TRBV20-1 and TRBJ2-3; tentative D call: TRBD2 (5 bases). CDR1 is DFQATT, CDR2 SNEGSKA, per germline (reference sequence). This CDR3 spans 15 amino acids. The CDR3: CSARVLVGSTDTQYF. The CDR3 DNA reads TGTAGTGCTAGAGTACTAGTGGGGTCCACAGATACGCAGTATTTT.